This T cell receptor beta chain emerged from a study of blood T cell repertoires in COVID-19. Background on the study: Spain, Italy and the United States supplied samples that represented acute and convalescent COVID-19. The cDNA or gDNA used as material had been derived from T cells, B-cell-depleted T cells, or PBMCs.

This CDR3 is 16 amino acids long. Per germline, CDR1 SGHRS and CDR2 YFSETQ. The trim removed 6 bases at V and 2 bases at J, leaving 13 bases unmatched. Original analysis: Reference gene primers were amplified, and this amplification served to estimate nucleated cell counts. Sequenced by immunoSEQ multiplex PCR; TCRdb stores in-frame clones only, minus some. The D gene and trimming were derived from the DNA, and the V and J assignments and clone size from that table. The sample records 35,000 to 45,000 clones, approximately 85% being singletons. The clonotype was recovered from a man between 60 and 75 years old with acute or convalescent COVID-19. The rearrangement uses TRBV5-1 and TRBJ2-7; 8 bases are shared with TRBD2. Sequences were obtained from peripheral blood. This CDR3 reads CASNPGSSGRAYEQYF. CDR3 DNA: TGCGCCAGCAACCCGGGGTCCTCCGGGAGGGCCTACGAGCAGTACTTC.